This T cell receptor beta chain was captured in a study of CD8+ T cells in alopecia areata (dated by TCRdb to between 2018 and 2020). Broadly, across the study: Treated patients were enrolled in an open-label pilot trial of oral tofacitinib, 5 to 10 mg twice daily, for moderate-to-severe alopecia areata. Tofacitinib was given for 6 to 18 months, followed by 6 months of follow-up off drug to assess delayed response and recurrence. In treated patients, disease severity was measured using the SALT score, which gives the percentage of scalp surface area affected. The study used high-throughput TCRbeta sequencing to examine T cell clonal expansion in alopecia areata, in both the C3H/HeJ mouse model and human patients. In humans, TCRbeta sequencing was performed on scalp tissue and on sorted CD4+ and CD8+ peripheral blood T cells from healthy controls and from patients with patchy or totalis/universalis alopecia areata. Patients on tofacitinib were biopsied at baseline and after 4 and 24 weeks of treatment, and several of the patients also had a later scalp biopsy. Clonality in the scalp was compared among normal scalp (n=4), patchy alopecia areata scalp (n=8), and alopecia totalis/universalis scalp (n=8). RNA was obtained with the PAXgene miRNA kit for fixed scalp, the miRNeasy kit for PBMCs, and the RNeasy kit for mouse skin. TCRbeta CDR3 regions were amplified by immunoSEQ multiplex PCR using 35 Vbeta forward and 13 Jbeta reverse primers. The study at large found these results: During tofacitinib treatment, many expanded lesional clones remained in scalp and blood, and this persistence may partly explain relapse after treatment is stopped. TCR sequences shared between patients were less clear than in mice, possibly partly because of HLA diversity in the patient population. Unlike mouse skin, where gammadelta T cells dominate, normal human skin contains resident alphabeta T cells that get sequenced too, which complicates analysis of the scalp TCR repertoire. Tofacitinib significantly lowered scalp clonality and the number of expanded CD8+ clones among the top 100 scalp clones. Higher clonality and more expanded CD8+ clones were observed in lesional scalp than in normal scalp, particularly in alopecia totalis/universalis, a finding suggestive of antigenic drive. Because the treated cohort was small and had only one nonresponder, larger studies are needed to examine links between baseline CD8+ expansion and response.

Library creation used the immunoSEQ multiplex PCR assay. For TCR sequencing, RNA was extracted from every sample and reverse transcribed into cDNA to serve as template. First-strand cDNA was synthesized using SuperScript III with a 2:1 mix of oligo-dT and random hexamers. A synthetic immune receptor repertoire was used to gauge amplification bias, and whatever bias remained was removed computationally. Under the source paper's analysis protocol: Raw reads were preprocessed for error removal, and CDR3 was defined according to IMGT conventions as running from the conserved cysteine to phenylalanine. Clonality was computed as 1 minus the Shannon entropy, with the entropy normalized by log2 of the number of productive unique TCRs. CD4 or CD8 identity of scalp clones was inferred by cross-referencing scalp TCRbeta sequences with sorted blood CD4 and CD8 repertoires. TCRdb took over this immuneACCESS table, retaining in-frame rearrangements with V and J assigned. Such tables are incomplete; in checked studies, under half of the missing clones stem from an unresolved V gene, and the remainder is unexplained. From that table come the V and J calls and clone size; the DNA was used to work out D and trimming. The sample table holds more than 140,000 clones, of which around 83% were seen once. Less than 15% of the sample goes to the ten largest clones.

CDR1 and CDR2, looked up from the germline V gene, are SQVTM and ANQGSEA. The cysteine opens and the phenylalanine closes a CDR3 of 12 amino acids. The entry retains the CDR3 DNA only, 36 bases that are in frame from base 1. V loses 7 bases at its end and J loses 3 bases; junction bases beyond the gene matches: 6. Points on this clone: No antigen is known for it. No base qualities exist here, and no much larger clone lies one base off it.

What this sample's time point label stands for: more than three weeks on oral tofacitinib. The treatment or condition label for this specimen denotes: oral pan-JAK inhibitor, 5-10 mg twice daily. From alopecia areata patients, peripheral blood was collected along with lesional scalp punch biopsies. PBMCs were separated by density centrifugation and stained for CD3, CD4 and CD8, after which CD4+ and CD8+ T cells were sorted on a FACSAria. The material sequenced was CD8+ T cells sorted from blood, taken at week 4, from a patient treated with tofacitinib. The sequence links TRBV29-1 to TRBJ2-7; TRBD1 agrees with 7 junctional bases. This clonotype was sampled from a human donor with alopecia areata. CDR3 sequence: CSAVTGDYEQYF. The sequenced DNA: TGCAGCGCCGTTACAGGGGACTACGAGCAGTACTTC.